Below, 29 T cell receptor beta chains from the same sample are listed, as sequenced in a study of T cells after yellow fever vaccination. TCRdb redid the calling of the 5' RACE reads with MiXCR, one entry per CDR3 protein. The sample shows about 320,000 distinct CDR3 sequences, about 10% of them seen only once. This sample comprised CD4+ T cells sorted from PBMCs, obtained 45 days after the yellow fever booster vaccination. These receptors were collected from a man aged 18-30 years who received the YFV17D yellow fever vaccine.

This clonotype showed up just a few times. The CDR3 region is CASRQGLSGNTIYF. The CDR3 DNA follows: TGTGCCAGCAGACAGGGGCTCTCTGGAAACACCATATATTTT. The V gene is TRBV7-2, the J gene TRBJ1-3; TRBD1 aligns across 7 bases. The CDR3 spans 14 residues. The ends lost 6 bases at V and 0 bases at J; junction bases unmatched: 2. In germline, CDR1 is SGHTA, CDR2 FQGNSA.

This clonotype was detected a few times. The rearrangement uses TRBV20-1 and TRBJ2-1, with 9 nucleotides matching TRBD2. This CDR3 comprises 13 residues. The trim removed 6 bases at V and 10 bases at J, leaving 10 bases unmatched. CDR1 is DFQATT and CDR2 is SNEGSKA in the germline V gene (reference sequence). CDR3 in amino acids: CSAPRSGGPEQFF. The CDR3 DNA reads TGCAGTGCCCCCCGGAGCGGGGGGCCCGAGCAGTTCTTC.

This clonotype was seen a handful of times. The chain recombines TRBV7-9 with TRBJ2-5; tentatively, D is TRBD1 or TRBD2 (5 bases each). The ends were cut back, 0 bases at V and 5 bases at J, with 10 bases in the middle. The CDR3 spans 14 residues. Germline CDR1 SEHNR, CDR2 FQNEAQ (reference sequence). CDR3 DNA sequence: TGTGCCAGCAGCTTAGCGGGACGGTCCGAGACCCAGTACTTC. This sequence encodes CASSLAGRSETQYF.

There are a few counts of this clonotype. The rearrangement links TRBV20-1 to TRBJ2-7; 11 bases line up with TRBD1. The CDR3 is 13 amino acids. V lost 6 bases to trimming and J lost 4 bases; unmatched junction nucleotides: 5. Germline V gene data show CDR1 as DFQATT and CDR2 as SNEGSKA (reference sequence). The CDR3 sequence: CSATGTGGYEQYV. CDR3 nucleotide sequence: TGCAGTGCCACCGGGACAGGGGGATACGAGCAGTACGTC.

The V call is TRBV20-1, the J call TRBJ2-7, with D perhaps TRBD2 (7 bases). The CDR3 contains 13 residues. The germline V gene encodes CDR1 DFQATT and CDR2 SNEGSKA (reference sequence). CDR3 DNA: TGCACCCCAGGGGAGGGATTGTATGGCGAGCAGTACGTC. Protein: CTPGEGLYGEQYV.

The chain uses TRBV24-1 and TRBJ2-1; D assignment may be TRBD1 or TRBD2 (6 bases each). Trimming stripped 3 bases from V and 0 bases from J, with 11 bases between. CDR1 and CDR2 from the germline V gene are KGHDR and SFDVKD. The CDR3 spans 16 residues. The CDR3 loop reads CATSDPGGSSYNEQFF. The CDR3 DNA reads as TGTGCCACCAGTGATCCCGGGGGCAGCTCCTACAATGAGCAGTTCTTC.

In DNA form, the CDR3 reads TGTGCCAGCACCATGACAGGGAATAGCGGGCAGCCCCAGCATTTT. It encodes CASTMTGNSGQPQHF. The chain uses TRBV12-3 or TRBV12-4 and TRBJ1-5, with TRBD1 matching 7 bases. The V gene end was trimmed by 7 bases and the J gene end by 7 bases; junction bases not matched to a gene: 13. CDR3 size: 15 residues.

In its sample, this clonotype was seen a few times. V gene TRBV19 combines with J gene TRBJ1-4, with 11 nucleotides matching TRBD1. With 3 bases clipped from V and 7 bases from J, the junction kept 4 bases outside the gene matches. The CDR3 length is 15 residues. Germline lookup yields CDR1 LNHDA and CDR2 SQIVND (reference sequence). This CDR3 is CASSIRTGGFEKLFF. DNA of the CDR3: TGTGCCAGTAGTATTCGGACAGGGGGCTTTGAAAAACTGTTTTTT.

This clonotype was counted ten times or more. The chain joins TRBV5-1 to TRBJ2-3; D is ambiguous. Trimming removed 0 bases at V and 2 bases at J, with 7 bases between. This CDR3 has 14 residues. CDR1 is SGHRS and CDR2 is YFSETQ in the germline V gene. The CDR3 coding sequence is TGCGCCAGCAGCTTGGGGGTAAACACAGATACGCAGTATTTT. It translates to CASSLGVNTDTQYF.

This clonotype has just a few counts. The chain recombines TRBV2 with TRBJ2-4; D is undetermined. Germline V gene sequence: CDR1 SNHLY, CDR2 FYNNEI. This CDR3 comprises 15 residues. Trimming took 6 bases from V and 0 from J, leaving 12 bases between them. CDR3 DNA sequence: TGTGCCAGCAGGGGCCTTCGGGCAGCCAAAAACATTCAGTACTTC. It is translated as CASRGLRAAKNIQYF.

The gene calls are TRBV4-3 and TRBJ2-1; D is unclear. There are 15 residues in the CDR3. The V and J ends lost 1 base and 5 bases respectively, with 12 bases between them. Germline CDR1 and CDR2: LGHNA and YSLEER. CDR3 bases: TGCGCCAGCAGCCAAGTGACCACATCCCACAATGAGCAGTTCTTC. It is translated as CASSQVTTSHNEQFF.

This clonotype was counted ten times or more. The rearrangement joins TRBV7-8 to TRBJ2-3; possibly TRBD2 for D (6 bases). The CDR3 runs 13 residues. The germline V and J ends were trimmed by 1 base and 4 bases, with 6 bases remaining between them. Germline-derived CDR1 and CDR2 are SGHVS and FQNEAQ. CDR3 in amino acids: CASSLGEADTQYF. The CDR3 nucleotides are TGTGCCAGCAGCTTAGGGGAGGCAGATACGCAGTATTTT.

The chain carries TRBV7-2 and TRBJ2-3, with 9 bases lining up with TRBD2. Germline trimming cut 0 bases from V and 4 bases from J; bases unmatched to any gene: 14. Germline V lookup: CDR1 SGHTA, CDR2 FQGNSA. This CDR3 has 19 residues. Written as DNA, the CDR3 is TGTGCCAGCAGCTTAGCGGGGCGGGGGGGAGGTCCTGGATCAGATACGCAGTATTTT. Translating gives CASSLAGRGGGPGSDTQYF. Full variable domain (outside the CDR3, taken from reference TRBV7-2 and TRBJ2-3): GAGVSQSPSNKVTEKGKDVELRCDPISGHTALYWYRQSLGQGLEFLIYFQGNSAPDKSGLPSDRFSAERTGGSVSTLTIQRTQQEDSAVYLCASSLAGRGGGPGSDTQYFGPGTRLTVL.

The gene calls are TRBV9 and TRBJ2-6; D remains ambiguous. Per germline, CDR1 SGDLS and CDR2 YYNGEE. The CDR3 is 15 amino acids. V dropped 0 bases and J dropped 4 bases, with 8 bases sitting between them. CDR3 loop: CASSVGHQGANVLTF. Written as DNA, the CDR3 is TGTGCCAGCAGCGTAGGACATCAGGGGGCCAACGTCCTGACTTTC. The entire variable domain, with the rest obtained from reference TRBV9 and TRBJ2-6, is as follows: DSGVTQTPKHLITATGQRVTLRCSPRSGDLSVYWYQQSLDQGLQFLIQYYNGEERAKGNILERFSAQQFPDLHSELNLSSLELGDSALYFCASSVGHQGANVLTFGAGSRLTVL.

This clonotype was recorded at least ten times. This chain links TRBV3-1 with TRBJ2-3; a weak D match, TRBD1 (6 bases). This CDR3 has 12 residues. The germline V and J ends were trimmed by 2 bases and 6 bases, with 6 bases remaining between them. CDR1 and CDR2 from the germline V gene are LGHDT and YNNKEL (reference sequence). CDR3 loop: CASSQTGDTQYF. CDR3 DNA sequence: TGTGCCAGCAGCCAAACAGGGGATACGCAGTATTTT.

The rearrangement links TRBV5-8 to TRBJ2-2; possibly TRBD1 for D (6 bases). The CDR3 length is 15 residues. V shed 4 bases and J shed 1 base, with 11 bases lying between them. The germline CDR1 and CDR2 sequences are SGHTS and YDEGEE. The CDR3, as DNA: TGTGCCAGCAGCACGGGACACTTGAACACCGGGGAGCTGTTTTTT. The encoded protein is CASSTGHLNTGELFF.

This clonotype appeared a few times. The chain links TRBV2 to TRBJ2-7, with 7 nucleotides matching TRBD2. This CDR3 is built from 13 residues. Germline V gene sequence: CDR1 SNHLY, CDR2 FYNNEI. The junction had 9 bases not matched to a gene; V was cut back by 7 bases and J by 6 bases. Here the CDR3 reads CASTSGGPGEQYV. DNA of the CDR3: TGTGCCAGCACCTCGGGGGGACCTGGCGAGCAGTACGTC.

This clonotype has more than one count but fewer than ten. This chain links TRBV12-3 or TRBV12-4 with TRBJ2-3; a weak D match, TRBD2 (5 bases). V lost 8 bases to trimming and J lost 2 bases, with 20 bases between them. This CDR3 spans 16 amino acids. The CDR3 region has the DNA TGTGCCAGCGGGGTTGGGAGATACACAATCACAGATACGCAGTATTTT. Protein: CASGVGRYTITDTQYF.

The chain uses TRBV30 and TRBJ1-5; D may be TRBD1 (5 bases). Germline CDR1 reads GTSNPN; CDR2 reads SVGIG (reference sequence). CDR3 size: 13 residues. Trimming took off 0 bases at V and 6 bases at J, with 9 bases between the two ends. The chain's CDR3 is CAWSVDDSQPQHF. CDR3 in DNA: TGTGCCTGGAGTGTTGATGACAGTCAGCCCCAGCATTTT.

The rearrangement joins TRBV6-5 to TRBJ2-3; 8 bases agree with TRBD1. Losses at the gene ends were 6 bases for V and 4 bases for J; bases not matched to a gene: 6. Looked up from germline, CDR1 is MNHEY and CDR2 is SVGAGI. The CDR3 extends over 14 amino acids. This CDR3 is CASRPYRGADTQYF. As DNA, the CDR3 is TGTGCCAGCAGACCTTACAGGGGGGCAGATACGCAGTATTTT.

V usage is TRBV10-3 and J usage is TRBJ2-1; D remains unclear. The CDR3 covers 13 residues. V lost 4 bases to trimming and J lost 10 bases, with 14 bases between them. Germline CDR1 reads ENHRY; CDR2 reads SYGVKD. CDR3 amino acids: CAISGNLIGEQFF. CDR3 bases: TGTGCCATCAGTGGGAATCTAATAGGGGAGCAGTTCTTC.

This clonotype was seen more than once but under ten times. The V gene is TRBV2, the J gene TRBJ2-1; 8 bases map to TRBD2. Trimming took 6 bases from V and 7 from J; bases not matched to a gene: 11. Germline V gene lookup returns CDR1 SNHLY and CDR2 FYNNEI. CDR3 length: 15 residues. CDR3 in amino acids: CASRYNTGTRNEQFF. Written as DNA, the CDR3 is TGTGCCAGCAGATATAACACCGGGACTAGGAATGAGCAGTTCTTC.

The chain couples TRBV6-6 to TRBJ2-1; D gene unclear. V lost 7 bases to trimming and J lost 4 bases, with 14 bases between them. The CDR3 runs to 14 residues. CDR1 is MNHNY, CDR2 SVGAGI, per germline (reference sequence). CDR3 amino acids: CASNLRLVYNEQFF. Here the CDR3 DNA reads TGTGCCAGCAATCTTAGGCTAGTATACAATGAGCAGTTCTTC.

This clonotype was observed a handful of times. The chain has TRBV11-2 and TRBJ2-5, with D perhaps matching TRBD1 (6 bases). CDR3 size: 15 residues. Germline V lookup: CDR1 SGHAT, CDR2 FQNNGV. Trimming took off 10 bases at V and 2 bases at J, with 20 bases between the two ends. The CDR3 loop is CATDALGTPQETQYF. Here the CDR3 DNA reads TGTGCCACCGACGCCCTCGGGACACCACAAGAGACCCAGTACTTC.

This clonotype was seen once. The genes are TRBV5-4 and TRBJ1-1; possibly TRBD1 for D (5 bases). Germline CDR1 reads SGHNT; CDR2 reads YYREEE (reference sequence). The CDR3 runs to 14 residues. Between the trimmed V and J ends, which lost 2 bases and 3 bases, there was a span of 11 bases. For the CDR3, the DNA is TGTGCCAGCAGCTTCGTTGGGGGGTACACTGAAGCTTTCTTT. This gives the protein CASSFVGGYTEAFF.

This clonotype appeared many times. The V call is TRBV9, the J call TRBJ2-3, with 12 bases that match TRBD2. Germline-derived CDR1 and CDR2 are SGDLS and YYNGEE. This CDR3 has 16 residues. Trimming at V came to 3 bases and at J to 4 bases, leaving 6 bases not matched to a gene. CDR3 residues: CASSALAGGHSDTQYF. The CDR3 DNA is TGTGCCAGCAGCGCCCTAGCGGGGGGGCATTCAGATACGCAGTATTTT.

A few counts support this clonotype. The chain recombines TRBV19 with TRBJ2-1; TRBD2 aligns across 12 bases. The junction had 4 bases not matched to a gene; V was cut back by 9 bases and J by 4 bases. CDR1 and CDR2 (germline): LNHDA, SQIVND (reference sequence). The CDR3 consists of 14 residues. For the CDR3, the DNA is TGTGCCAGCGCGACTAGCGGGGGATACAATGAGCAGTTCTTC. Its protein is CASATSGGYNEQFF.

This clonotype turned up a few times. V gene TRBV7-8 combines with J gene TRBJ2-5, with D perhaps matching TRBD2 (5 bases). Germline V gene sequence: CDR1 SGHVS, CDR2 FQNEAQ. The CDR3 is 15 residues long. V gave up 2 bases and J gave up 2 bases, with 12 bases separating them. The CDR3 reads CASSLMTSGQETQYF. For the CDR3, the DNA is TGTGCCAGCAGCTTAATGACCAGCGGACAAGAGACCCAGTACTTC.

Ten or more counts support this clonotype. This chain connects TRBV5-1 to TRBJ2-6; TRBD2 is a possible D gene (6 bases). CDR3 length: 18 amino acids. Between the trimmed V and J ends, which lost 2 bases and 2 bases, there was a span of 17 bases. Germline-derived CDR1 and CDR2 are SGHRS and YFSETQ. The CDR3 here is CASSFPPGTQAGANVLTF. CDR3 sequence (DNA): TGCGCCAGCAGCTTTCCCCCGGGGACTCAGGCTGGGGCCAACGTCCTGACTTTC. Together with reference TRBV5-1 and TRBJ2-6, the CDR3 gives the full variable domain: KAGVTQTPRYLIKTRGQQVTLSCSPISGHRSVSWYQQTPGQGLQFLFEYFSETQRNKGNFPGRFSGRQFSNSRSEMNVSTLELGDSALYLCASSFPPGTQAGANVLTFGAGSRLTVL.